Given below is one T cell receptor (beta chain) in context. Its antigen is as yet unknown. Researchers partitioned CD4+ cells into CD45RA+ naive and CD45RA-negative memory subsets. The source of the sample is a study of shared clonotypes between healthy human individuals. The study, taken as a whole, reports: Four donors shared about 4.5% of their naive CD4 clonotypes.

Authors' processing steps: ImmunoSEQ output held junction-only sequences without quality scores, so filtering differed. TCRdb's table, derived via immunoSEQ multiplex PCR, lists solely in-frame clones and lacks some. The V and J calls and clone size were taken over from that table, and D and trimming were inferred from the DNA. This repertoire shows 2,500,000 or so clones, roughly 93% found once; its top ten account for approximately 0.36%. Germline trimming cut 7 bases from V and 0 bases from J; bases unmatched to any gene: 6. The CDR3 has 13 residues. Germline V CDR1 and CDR2: SQVTM, ANQGSEA. The origin of this receptor is a man aged 18 to 35 in good health. Some clones in this sample may be carry-over from other donors' samples. The rearrangement uses TRBV29-1 and TRBJ2-7; 7 nucleotides line up with TRBD1. Source material: naive CD4+ T cells from PBMCs. The subset: CD45RA+ positively selected. The CDR3 sequence: CSAMDRSSYEQYF. CDR3 coding DNA: TGCAGCGCCATGGACAGGAGCTCCTACGAGCAGTACTTC.